These T cell receptor beta chains were read from a single sample in a study of cytomegalovirus exposure and HLA in healthy donors. This table comes from immunoSEQ multiplex PCR, and its TCRdb copy is limited to in-frame clones, with some not included. In the table there are about 43,000 clones, under 60% of which are singletons. The sequencing input was PBMCs. The receptors here all came from a man in his sixties in good health and CMV-seronegative. CDR3s include the opening cysteine and the closing phenylalanine or tryptophan. D genes are given only for firm matches. Expanded clones get a size class; other rows say once, few or many, or leave the size out.

j_call clone_size v_call d_call cdr3_length cdr3_aa cdr3_nt
TRBJ1-2 - TRBV9 TRBD1 15 CASSVDDRGMRGYTF TGTGCCAGCAGCGTAGACGACAGGGGTATGAGGGGCTACACCTTC
TRBJ1-2 many TRBV18 TRBD1 15 CASSPPGTGGYGYTF TGTGCCAGCTCACCACCCGGGACAGGGGGCTATGGCTACACCTTC
TRBJ2-6 many TRBV4-2 - 16 CASSQHHSSGANVLTF TGTGCCAGCAGCCAACACCACAGCTCTGGGGCCAACGTCCTGACTTTC
TRBJ1-5 - TRBV7-2 - 14 CASSLGHSNQPQHF TGTGCCAGCAGCTTAGGTCATAGCAATCAGCCCCAGCATTTT
TRBJ1-1 - TRBV7-9 - 16 CASSPSGGRGYIEAFF TGTGCCAGCAGCCCTTCGGGGGGGCGAGGGTATATTGAAGCTTTCTTT
TRBJ2-2 few TRBV7-2 - 13 CASSFTAAGELFF TGTGCCAGCAGCTTTACAGCGGCCGGGGAGCTGTTTTTT
TRBJ2-2 - TRBV30 - 14 CAWAGTSNTGELFF TGTGCCTGGGCCGGGACTTCGAACACCGGGGAGCTGTTTTTT
TRBJ2-7 - TRBV2 TRBD1 13 CASGGTGSYEQYF TGTGCCAGCGGCGGGACAGGTTCCTACGAGCAGTACTTC
TRBJ2-5 - TRBV25-1 - 13 CASSPQGRETQYF TGTGCCAGCAGCCCACAGGGAAGGGAGACCCAGTACTTC
TRBJ2-1 - TRBV7-9 TRBD2 15 CASSPRGSAYNEQFF TGTGCCAGCAGCCCCCGCGGGAGCGCCTACAATGAGCAGTTCTTC
TRBJ1-5 - TRBV16 - 15 CASSQSSVNNQPQHF TGTGCCAGCAGCCAATCCTCAGTAAACAATCAGCCCCAGCATTTT
TRBJ1-6 once TRBV4-1 TRBD1 15 CASTNGQGSYSPLHF TGCGCCAGCACGAACGGACAGGGGAGTTATTCACCCCTCCACTTT
TRBJ2-7 few TRBV30 TRBD1 14 CAWSVKGAQRKQYF TGTGCCTGGAGTGTAAAGGGGGCCCAGCGGAAGCAGTACTTC
TRBJ2-7 few TRBV11-2 TRBD2 15 CASSSLLAGVHEQYF TGTGCCAGCAGCTCCCTACTAGCGGGAGTACACGAGCAGTACTTC
TRBJ1-1 - TRBV4-1 - 14 CASSPTEGNTEAFF TGCGCCAGCAGCCCTACCGAGGGGAACACTGAAGCTTTCTTT
TRBJ1-5 - TRBV18 - 14 CASSKGGINQPQHF TGTGCCAGCTCCAAGGGGGGGATCAATCAGCCCCAGCATTTT
TRBJ2-7 - TRBV7-8 TRBD2 16 CASSSGLAETSYEQYF TGTGCCAGCAGCTCAGGACTAGCGGAGACCTCCTACGAGCAGTACTTC
TRBJ1-2 few TRBV4-1 TRBD1 18 CASSQDLQGTGSKSGYTF TGCGCCAGCAGCCAAGATCTTCAAGGGACAGGGAGTAAGAGTGGCTACACCTTC
TRBJ2-7 few TRBV29-1 - 11 CSVELVHEQYF TGCAGCGTTGAATTAGTCCACGAGCAGTACTTC
TRBJ1-2 - TRBV23-1 - 14 CASSSRAADYGYTF TGCGCCAGCAGTAGCAGGGCAGCTGACTATGGCTACACCTTC
TRBJ2-1 - TRBV6-5 - 13 CASRRSGPNEQFF TGTGCCAGCAGGCGTAGCGGACCCAATGAGCAGTTCTTC
TRBJ2-5 few TRBV5-1 TRBD1 14 CASSPGTAQETQYF TGCGCCAGCAGCCCCGGGACAGCCCAAGAGACCCAGTACTTC
TRBJ2-4 few TRBV6-5 TRBD1 14 CASSPTQGANIQYF TGTGCCAGCAGCCCTACACAGGGGGCAAACATTCAGTACTTC
TRBJ2-2 - TRBV4-2 - 12 CASSQVTGELFF TGTGCCAGCAGCCAAGTAACCGGGGAGCTGTTTTTT
TRBJ1-2 - TRBV28 - 14 CASSFTGQYYGYTF TGTGCCAGCAGTTTTACAGGGCAGTACTATGGCTACACCTTC
TRBJ1-2 - TRBV29-1 - 10 CSAYSYGYTF TGCAGCGCTTACAGCTATGGCTACACCTTC
TRBJ2-1 - TRBV15 - 15 CATSREAGKEGEQFF TGTGCCACCAGCAGAGAGGCGGGAAAGGAGGGTGAGCAGTTCTTC
TRBJ1-1 - TRBV30 - 12 CAWTRVRTEAFF TGTGCCTGGACCAGGGTTCGTACTGAAGCTTTCTTT
TRBJ2-1 - TRBV7-2 - 15 CASSLDGGSYNEQFF TGTGCCAGCAGCTTAGACGGGGGCTCCTACAATGAGCAGTTCTTC
TRBJ2-2 few TRBV19 TRBD2 19 CASSIASGRARANTGELFF TGTGCCAGTAGTATAGCCAGCGGGAGGGCCAGGGCTAACACCGGGGAGCTGTTTTTT
TRBJ2-3 few TRBV18 TRBD2 16 CASSFGASGSPDTQYF TGTGCCAGCTCATTCGGGGCTAGCGGGAGCCCAGATACGCAGTATTTT
TRBJ2-1 - TRBV2 TRBD2 16 CASRERTSGPSDEQFF TGTGCCAGCAGAGAGAGAACTAGCGGTCCCTCGGATGAGCAGTTCTTC
TRBJ2-7 - TRBV4-2 TRBD2 15 CASSPAGGGDYEQYF TGTGCCAGCAGCCCGGCCGGCGGGGGGGACTACGAGCAGTACTTC
TRBJ1-5 - TRBV28 TRBD1 14 CASSGAGGGQPQHF TGTGCCAGCAGTGGGGCAGGGGGCGGTCAGCCCCAGCATTTT
TRBJ1-1 few TRBV9 - 14 CASSPGGLGTEAFF TGTGCCAGCAGCCCGGGGGGTTTGGGAACTGAAGCTTTCTTT
TRBJ2-2 - TRBV4-3 TRBD2 15 CASSQGTTNTGELFF TGCGCCAGCAGCCAGGGGACTACGAACACCGGGGAGCTGTTTTTT
TRBJ2-5 once TRBV21-1 - 16 CASSTNPGLAVLTQYF TGTGCCAGCAGCACAAATCCGGGACTAGCGGTCCTGACCCAGTACTTC
TRBJ2-7 - TRBV10-3 TRBD2 18 CAIRAERASGDSSYEQYF TGTGCCATCAGGGCCGAGAGGGCTAGCGGGGACTCCTCCTACGAGCAGTACTTC
TRBJ2-7 - TRBV10-3 TRBD2 13 CAISGGLDIEQYF TGTGCCATCAGTGGGGGACTAGATATCGAGCAGTACTTC
TRBJ2-1 - TRBV10-3 - 15 CAISVAAGVNNEQFF TGTGCCATCAGTGTCGCGGCAGGGGTTAACAATGAGCAGTTCTTC
TRBJ1-3 - TRBV9 - 14 CASSPGVAGNTIYF TGTGCCAGCAGCCCAGGGGTGGCTGGAAACACCATATATTTT
TRBJ2-7 - TRBV10-3 TRBD2 14 CAIRSSGSSYEQYF TGTGCCATCAGATCTAGCGGGTCATCCTACGAGCAGTACTTC
TRBJ2-1 - TRBV11-2 - 12 CASSLGAFEQFF TGTGCCAGCAGCTTAGGAGCGTTCGAGCAGTTCTTC
TRBJ1-2 - TRBV30 - 14 CAWIRDSSVRGYTF TGTGCCTGGATAAGGGACTCCTCGGTGAGGGGCTACACCTTC